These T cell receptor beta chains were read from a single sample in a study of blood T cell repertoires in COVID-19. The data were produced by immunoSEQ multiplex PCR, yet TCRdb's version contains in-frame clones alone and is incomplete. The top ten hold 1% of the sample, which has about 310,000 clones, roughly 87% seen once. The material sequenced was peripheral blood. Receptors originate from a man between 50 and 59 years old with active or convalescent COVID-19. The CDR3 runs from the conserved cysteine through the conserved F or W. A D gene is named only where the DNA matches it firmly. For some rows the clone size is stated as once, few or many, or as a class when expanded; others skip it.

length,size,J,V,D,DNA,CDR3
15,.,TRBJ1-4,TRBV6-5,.,TGTGCCAGCACTCCTCGACAGGCCGGGCGTGAAAAACTGTTTTTT,CASTPRQAGREKLFF
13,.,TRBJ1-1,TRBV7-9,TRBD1,TGTGCCAGCAGCTCGACAGGGGGTTTAGGAGCTTTCTTT,CASSSTGGLGAFF
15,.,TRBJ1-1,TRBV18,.,TGTGCCAGCTCACCCGTAGGAGTGAGGAACACTGAAGCTTTCTTT,CASSPVGVRNTEAFF
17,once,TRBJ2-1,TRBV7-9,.,TGTGCCAGCAGCGGCCTTGGCCCTAGAGGTCCGAGTGATGAGCAGTTCTTC,CASSGLGPRGPSDEQFF
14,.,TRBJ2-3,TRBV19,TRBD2,TGTGCCAGTAGTAGCGGGAGAGGCACAGATACGCAGTATTTT,CASSSGRGTDTQYF
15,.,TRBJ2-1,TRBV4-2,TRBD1,TGTGCCAGCAGCCAAGACGGGACAGCGTACAATGAGCAGTTCTTC,CASSQDGTAYNEQFF
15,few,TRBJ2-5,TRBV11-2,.,TGTGCCAGCAGCTTCCCAGGGACTGTACGGGGGACCCAGTACTTC,CASSFPGTVRGTQYF
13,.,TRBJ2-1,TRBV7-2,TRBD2,TGTGCCAGCAGCCCCCGGAGGGAGGGTGAGCAGTTCTTC,CASSPRREGEQFF
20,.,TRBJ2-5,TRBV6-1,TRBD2,TGTGCCAGCAGTGTTTCCGATATCCGACTAGCGGGGGGGAGAGGGGAGACCCAGTACTTC,CASSVSDIRLAGGRGETQYF
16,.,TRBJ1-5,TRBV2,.,TGTGCCAGCAGTGAAGCGCTTTCGGGGAGCGATCAGCCCCAGCATTTT,CASSEALSGSDQPQHF